This TCR beta chain was identified in a study of T-cell reconstitution after alpha-beta-depleted transplantation in children. Study-wide results and caveats: Diversity of TCRbeta at day 60 was high in some patients, arising from surviving recipient T cells and thymic progenitors. Reports say that about two months after transplant, the alpha-beta T cells came out of several hundred graft clones that had expanded.

Trimming removed 5 bases at V and 11 bases at J, with 19 bases between. The CDR3 has 13 amino acids. Looked up from germline, CDR1 is SGHKS and CDR2 is YYEKEE (reference sequence). Preparation of the TCRbeta library was carried out with unique molecular identifiers. TCRdb passed the PCR reads through MiXCR, listing each CDR3 protein once. The table includes 450,000 to 600,000 distinct CDR3 sequences, 10% detected once. This clonotype was picked up a small number of times. The antigen remains unidentified. The TCR sequence derives from a child aged 2-15 years with inherited bone marrow failure, due to receive a stem cell transplant. Sequences were derived from PBMCs, sampled before TCRalphabeta/CD19-depleted stem cell transplant. The genes are TRBV5-5 and TRBJ1-2, with D unresolved. The CDR3 region has the DNA TGTGCCAGCAGGGGGTTGACGGACTCTGGGTACACCTTC. Translation: CASRGLTDSGYTF.